The 24 T cell receptor beta chains reported below all come from one sample, sequenced in a study of T cell responses to AZD1222 COVID-19 vaccine. Produced via immunoSEQ multiplex PCR; TCRdb's table is partial and in-frame only. The sample yields roughly 110,000 clones, approximately 90% seen once. Sequences were derived from peripheral blood, sampled on day 0 of AZD1222 vaccination. These receptors all come from an adult in good health.

V usage is TRBV6-2 or TRBV6-3 and J usage is TRBJ1-5; 8 bases are shared with TRBD1. CDR1 and CDR2 (germline): MNHEY, SVGEGT. CDR3 length equals 16 residues. Trimming removed 4 bases from V and 3 bases from J; junction bases left unmatched: 8. CDR3 nucleotide sequence: TGTGCCAGCAGTTCCGGACAGGGAGTCTTCAATCAGCCCCAGCATTTT. This gives the protein CASSSGQGVFNQPQHF.

The chain joins TRBV6-1 to TRBJ1-5; D may be TRBD1 (5 bases). Per germline, CDR1 MNHNS and CDR2 SASEGT. The V and J ends lost 0 bases and 2 bases respectively, with 17 bases between them. This CDR3 has 18 amino acids. The CDR3: CASSEAAGGDRGNQPQHF. For the CDR3, the DNA is TGTGCCAGCAGTGAAGCGGCCGGAGGGGATAGGGGCAATCAGCCCCAGCATTTT.

The chain uses TRBV28 and TRBJ1-4, with a tentative D call TRBD1 (5 bases). CDR3 size: 15 residues. Germline CDR1 and CDR2: MDHEN and SYDVKM. V gave up 6 bases and J gave up 4 bases, with 15 bases separating them. The CDR3 DNA reads TGTGCCAGCAGCCGTAGGGGTCTTATTAATGAAAAACTGTTTTTT. Protein sequence: CASSRRGLINEKLFF.

The chain links TRBV30 to TRBJ1-3; a possible D gene is TRBD1 (6 bases). The CDR3 is 13 residues long. Germline loops: CDR1 GTSNPN, CDR2 SVGIG (reference sequence). The germline V and J ends were trimmed by 2 bases and 4 bases, with 9 bases remaining between them. The CDR3 DNA follows: TGTGCCTGGAGTTCAGGGGAAGGAAACACCATATATTTT. Its translation: CAWSSGEGNTIYF.

The chain employs TRBV7-2 and TRBJ1-1; the D is unclear. Germline-derived CDR1 and CDR2 are SGHTA and FQGNSA. This CDR3 has 14 amino acids. The ends were cut back, 5 bases at V and 0 bases at J, with 10 bases in the middle. CDR3 in amino acids: CASSATVMNTEAFF. The CDR3 DNA follows: TGTGCCAGCAGCGCTACAGTAATGAACACTGAAGCTTTCTTT.

The chain uses TRBV14 and TRBJ2-7; D is perhaps TRBD1 (6 bases). Between the trimmed V and J ends, which lost 5 bases and 4 bases, there was a span of 15 bases. Per the germline V gene, CDR1 is SGHDN and CDR2 is FVKESK. The CDR3 extends over 14 amino acids. CDR3 bases: TGTGCCAGCAGCGCCCGGGACACCGAATACGAGCAGTACTTC. Translation gives CASSARDTEYEQYF.

This chain joins TRBV19 and TRBJ1-4; 8 positions agree with TRBD1. The CDR3 runs to 15 residues. The V gene's germline CDR1 is LNHDA and CDR2 SQIVND (reference sequence). V dropped 5 bases and J dropped 5; count of bases not matched to a gene: 7. As DNA, the CDR3 is TGTGCCAGTAGTGCCGGGACAGGTTGGAATGAAAAACTGTTTTTT. This codes for CASSAGTGWNEKLFF.

The V call is TRBV4-1, the J call TRBJ2-5; D may be TRBD1 or TRBD2 (7 bases each). The CDR3 extends over 16 amino acids. CDR1 MGHRA and CDR2 YSYEKL come from the germline V gene. Trimming shortened V by 1 base and J by 5 bases, and 17 bases separated the two germline ends. Written as DNA, the CDR3 is TGCGCCAGCAGCCAAGTACCGACAGGGAGGGTGGAGACCCAGTACTTC. Translated, it gives CASSQVPTGRVETQYF.

The sample holds one count of this clone. This rearrangement joins TRBV7-7 to TRBJ2-3; 14 bases are shared with TRBD2. Germline V gene sequence: CDR1 SSHAT, CDR2 FNYEAQ (reference sequence). The CDR3 runs 15 residues. Germline trimming cut 5 bases from V and 7 bases from J; bases unmatched to any gene: 5. The CDR3 bases are TGTGCCAGCAGCCCAGGGACTAGCGGGGGCAATACGCAGTATTTT. Its protein is CASSPGTSGGNTQYF.

This clone was recorded a few times. This rearrangement joins TRBV7-2 to TRBJ2-7; 11 bases are a match to TRBD2. This CDR3 is built from 15 residues. The germline V gene has CDR1 SGHTA and CDR2 FQGNSA. The ends lost 5 bases at V and 3 bases at J; junction bases unmatched: 6. The CDR3: CASSPRGTSGYEQYF. CDR3 in DNA: TGTGCCAGCAGCCCTCGGGGGACTAGCGGCTACGAGCAGTACTTC.

The chain recombines TRBV9 with TRBJ2-1; possibly TRBD1 or TRBD2 for D (5 bases each). Germline V gives CDR1 SGDLS, CDR2 YYNGEE. Trimming cost V 4 bases and J 4 bases, with 15 bases left between them. The CDR3 totals 15 residues. The CDR3 DNA follows: TGTGCCAGCAGCACTCAAACATGGGGGTACAATGAGCAGTTCTTC. Protein product: CASSTQTWGYNEQFF.

The sample holds a few counts of this clone. The chain is built from TRBV4-2 and TRBJ2-1; perhaps TRBD2 as D (6 bases). This CDR3 region has 17 residues. Trimming took 4 bases from V and 6 from J, leaving 22 bases between them. The germline CDR1 and CDR2 sequences are LGHNA and YNFKEQ. This CDR3 is CASSLLLVAGTSNEQFF. Here the CDR3 DNA reads TGTGCCAGCAGCCTTTTGTTGGTGGCGGGGACGAGCAATGAGCAGTTCTTC.

V and J are TRBV28 and TRBJ1-4; a possible D gene is TRBD1 (5 bases). Per the germline V gene, CDR1 is MDHEN and CDR2 is SYDVKM. The CDR3 contains 12 residues. V was trimmed by 2 bases and J by 12 bases, leaving 10 bases between them. As DNA, the CDR3 is TGTGCCAGCAGTTTAGGGGGAAACGAACTGTTTTTT. It is translated as CASSLGGNELFF.

V usage is TRBV19 and J usage is TRBJ1-5; the D gene is possibly TRBD1 (5 bases). V lost 6 bases, J lost 6 bases, and 15 bases lay in between. Germline-derived CDR1 and CDR2 are LNHDA and SQIVND (reference sequence). This CDR3 has 14 amino acids. The CDR3 coding sequence is TGTGCCAGTAGGACAGCCGGGTTGGTTCAGCCCCAGCATTTT. Protein: CASRTAGLVQPQHF.

The chain couples TRBV5-1 to TRBJ1-2; D call uncertain. Trimming took off 4 bases at V and 0 bases at J, with 4 bases between the two ends. CDR1 and CDR2 from the germline V gene are SGHRS and YFSETQ. This CDR3 is built from 12 residues. The CDR3 DNA sequence: TGCGCCAGCAGCGTCGCTAACTATGGCTACACCTTC. It specifies CASSVANYGYTF.

As concerns this clone: One end of the junction fails to match germline, which may point to a read error. This chain connects TRBV7-7 to TRBJ1-4, with D unclear. CDR1 is SSHAT, CDR2 FNYEAQ, per germline (reference sequence). The CDR3 runs 13 residues. CDR3 sequence reads: CASSTSSNEKLFF. CDR3 DNA: TGTGCTAGCAGCACGTCCTCTAATGAAAAACTGTTTTTT.

With respect to this clone: The junction shows a germline mismatch at one end, possibly a read error. The chain joins TRBV7-7 to TRBJ2-5, with 7 bases that match TRBD1. The CDR3 covers 17 residues. The germline V gene encodes CDR1 SSHAT and CDR2 FNYEAQ (reference sequence). CDR3 nucleotide sequence: TGTGCTAGCAGCCCGGGGACGACACAGGGGTCCTGGGAGACCCAGTACTTC. Amino acid sequence: CASSPGTTQGSWETQYF.

Details on this clone: An end of the junction does not agree with germline; a read error may underlie this. The chain employs TRBV7-9 and TRBJ2-1; a possible D gene is TRBD1 (7 bases). This CDR3 spans 16 amino acids. Germline CDR1 reads SEHNR; CDR2 reads FQNEAQ (reference sequence). DNA of the CDR3: TGTGCCAGCAGGTTAGGAGGGGGCCTGACCTACAATGAGCAGTTCTTC. As protein: CASRLGGGLTYNEQFF.

CDR3 region: CASSVPPNTEAFF. In DNA, the CDR3 is TGTGCCAGCAGCGTACCTCCTAACACTGAAGCTTTCTTT. This chain joins TRBV9 and TRBJ1-1; D is unresolved. This CDR3 has 13 amino acids. V dropped 1 base and J dropped 2 bases, with 6 bases sitting between them. Germline V CDR1 and CDR2: SGDLS, YYNGEE.

V is TRBV2 and J is TRBJ1-6; 10 bases are a match to TRBD1. Trimming at V came to 7 bases and at J to 8 bases, leaving 8 bases not matched to a gene. CDR3 length equals 15 residues. The germline gives CDR1 SNHLY, CDR2 FYNNEI. The CDR3 is CASTTTGGVYSPLHF. CDR3 nucleotides: TGTGCCAGCACCACGACAGGGGGCGTTTATTCACCCCTCCACTTT.

In its sample, this clone was seen once. The gene calls are TRBV7-3 and TRBJ2-1; D is undetermined. This CDR3 spans 12 amino acids. With 1 base removed from V and 10 bases from J, the gap between germline ends came to 8 bases. The germline V gene encodes CDR1 SGHTA and CDR2 FQGTGA. The CDR3 loop is CASSLNTGEQFF. DNA of the CDR3: TGTGCCAGCAGCTTAAATACCGGAGAGCAGTTCTTC.

About this clone: At one of its ends the junction is not consistent with the germline gene, which may arise from a read error. V is TRBV6-5 and J is TRBJ1-5; D is perhaps TRBD1 (6 bases). CDR3 length equals 13 residues. Germline V gene data show CDR1 as MNHEY and CDR2 as SVGAGI. The CDR3 DNA reads as TGTGCCAGCAGTTCAACAGGGAATCGGCCCCAGCATTTT. Amino acid sequence: CASSSTGNRPQHF.

V is TRBV6-5 and J is TRBJ1-6; TRBD1 aligns across 9 bases. The J segment lost 6 bases and the V segment lost 3 bases, leaving 6 bases of the junction unmatched. Looked up from germline, CDR1 is MNHEY and CDR2 is SVGAGI. The CDR3 has 16 amino acids. For the CDR3, the DNA is TGTGCCAGCAGTTATGGGACAGGGTCGGTTAATTCACCCCTCCACTTT. This sequence encodes CASSYGTGSVNSPLHF.

The V and J genes are TRBV27 and TRBJ2-2, with TRBD1 as a possible D gene (7 bases). The CDR3 runs to 17 residues. The V end was cut by 1 base, the J end by 4 bases, with 16 bases between. Germline CDR1 and CDR2: MNHEY and SMNVEV (reference sequence). The chain's CDR3 is CASSLLGQGGATGELFF. The CDR3 bases are TGTGCCAGCAGTTTATTGGGGCAGGGGGGTGCCACCGGGGAGCTGTTTTTT.